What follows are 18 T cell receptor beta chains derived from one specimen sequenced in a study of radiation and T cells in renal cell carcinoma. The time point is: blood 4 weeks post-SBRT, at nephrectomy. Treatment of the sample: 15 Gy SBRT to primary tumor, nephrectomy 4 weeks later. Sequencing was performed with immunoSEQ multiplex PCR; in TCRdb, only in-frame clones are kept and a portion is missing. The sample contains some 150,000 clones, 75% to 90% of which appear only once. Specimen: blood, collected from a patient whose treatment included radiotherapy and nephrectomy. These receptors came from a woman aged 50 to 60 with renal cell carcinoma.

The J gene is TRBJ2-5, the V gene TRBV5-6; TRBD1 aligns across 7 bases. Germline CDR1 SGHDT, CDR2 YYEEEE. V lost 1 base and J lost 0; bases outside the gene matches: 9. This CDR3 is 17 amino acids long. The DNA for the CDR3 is TGTGCCAGCAGCTTGAATACCGGGACAGAATACCAAGAGACCCAGTACTTC. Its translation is CASSLNTGTEYQETQYF.

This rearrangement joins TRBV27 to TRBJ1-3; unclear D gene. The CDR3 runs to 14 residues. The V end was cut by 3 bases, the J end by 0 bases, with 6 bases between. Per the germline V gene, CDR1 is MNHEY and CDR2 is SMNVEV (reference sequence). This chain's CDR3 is CASSFQSSGNTIYF. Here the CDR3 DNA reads TGTGCCAGCAGTTTTCAGAGCTCTGGAAACACCATATATTTT.

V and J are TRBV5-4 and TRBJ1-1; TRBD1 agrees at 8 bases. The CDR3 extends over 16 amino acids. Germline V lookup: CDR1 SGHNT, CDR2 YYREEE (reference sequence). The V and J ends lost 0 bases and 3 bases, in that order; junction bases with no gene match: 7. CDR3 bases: TGTGCCAGCAGCTTGGATCAGGGGGCGTCGGACACTGAAGCTTTCTTT. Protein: CASSLDQGASDTEAFF.

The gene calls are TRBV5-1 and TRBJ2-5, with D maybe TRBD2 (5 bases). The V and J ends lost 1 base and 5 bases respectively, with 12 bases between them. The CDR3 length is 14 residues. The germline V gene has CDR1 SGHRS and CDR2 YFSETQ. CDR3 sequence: CASSLSGIRETQYF. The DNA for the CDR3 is TGCGCCAGCAGCTTGAGCGGTATCAGGGAGACCCAGTACTTC. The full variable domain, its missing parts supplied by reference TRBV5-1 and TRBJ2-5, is KAGVTQTPRYLIKTRGQQVTLSCSPISGHRSVSWYQQTPGQGLQFLFEYFSETQRNKGNFPGRFSGRQFSNSRSEMNVSTLELGDSALYLCASSLSGIRETQYFGPGTRLLVL.

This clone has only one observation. Here the CDR3 DNA reads TGTGCCAGCAGCCGCAACAGGGCCCTTCGAAACACCATATATTTT. This translates into CASSRNRALRNTIYF. The V gene is TRBV6-5, the J gene TRBJ1-3; D might be TRBD1 (6 bases). CDR3 length equals 15 residues. The germline gives CDR1 MNHEY, CDR2 SVGAGI. V lost 6 bases and J lost 5, with 17 bases in between.

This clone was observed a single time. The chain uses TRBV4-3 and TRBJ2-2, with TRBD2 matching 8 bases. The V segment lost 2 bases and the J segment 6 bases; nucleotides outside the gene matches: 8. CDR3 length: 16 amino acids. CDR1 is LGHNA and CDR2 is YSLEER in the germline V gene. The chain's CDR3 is CASSQSLGTRAGELFF. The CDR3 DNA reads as TGCGCCAGCAGCCAAAGTTTAGGGACTAGGGCCGGGGAGCTGTTTTTT.

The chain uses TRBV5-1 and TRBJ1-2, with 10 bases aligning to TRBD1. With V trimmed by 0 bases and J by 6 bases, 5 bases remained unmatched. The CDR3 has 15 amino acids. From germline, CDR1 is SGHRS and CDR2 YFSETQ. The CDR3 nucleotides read TGCGCCAGCAGCTTGGTGACAGGGGGCTTTGATGGCTACACCTTC. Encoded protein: CASSLVTGGFDGYTF.

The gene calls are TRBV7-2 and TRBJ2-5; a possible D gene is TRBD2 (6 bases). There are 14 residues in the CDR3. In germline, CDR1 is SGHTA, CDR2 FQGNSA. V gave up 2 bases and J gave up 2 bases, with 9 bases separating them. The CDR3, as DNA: TGTGCCAGCAGCTTAAGCGGGCGGCAAGAGACCCAGTACTTC. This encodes CASSLSGRQETQYF.

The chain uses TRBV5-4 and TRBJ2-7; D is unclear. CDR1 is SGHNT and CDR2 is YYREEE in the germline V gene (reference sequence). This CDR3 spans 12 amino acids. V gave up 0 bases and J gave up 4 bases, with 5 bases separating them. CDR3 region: CASSLDTYEQYF. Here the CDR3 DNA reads TGTGCCAGCAGCTTGGATACTTACGAGCAGTACTTC.

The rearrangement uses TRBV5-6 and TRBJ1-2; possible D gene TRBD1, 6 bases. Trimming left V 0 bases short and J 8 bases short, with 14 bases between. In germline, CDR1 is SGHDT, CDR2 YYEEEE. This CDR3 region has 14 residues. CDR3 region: CASSLVFGGVGYTF. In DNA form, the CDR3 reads TGTGCCAGCAGCTTGGTTTTCGGGGGCGTCGGCTACACCTTC.

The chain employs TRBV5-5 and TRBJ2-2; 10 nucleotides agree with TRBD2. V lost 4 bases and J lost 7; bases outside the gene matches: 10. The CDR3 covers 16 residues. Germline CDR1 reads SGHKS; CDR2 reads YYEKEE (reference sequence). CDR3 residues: CASSRAGGMDNGELFF. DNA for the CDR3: TGTGCCAGCAGCCGAGCGGGAGGGATGGACAACGGGGAGCTGTTTTTT.

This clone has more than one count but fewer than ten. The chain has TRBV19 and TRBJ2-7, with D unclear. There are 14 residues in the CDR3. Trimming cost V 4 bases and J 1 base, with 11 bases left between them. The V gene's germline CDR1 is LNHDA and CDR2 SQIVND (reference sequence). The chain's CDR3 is CASSTVGPSYEQYF. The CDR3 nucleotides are TGTGCCAGTAGTACGGTTGGTCCATCCTACGAGCAGTACTTC.

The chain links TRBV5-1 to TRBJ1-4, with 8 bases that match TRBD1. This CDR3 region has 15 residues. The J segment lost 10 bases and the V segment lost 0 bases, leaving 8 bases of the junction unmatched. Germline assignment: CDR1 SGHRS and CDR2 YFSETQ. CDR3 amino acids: CASSLALQGGGKLFF. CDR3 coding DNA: TGCGCCAGCAGCTTGGCCCTACAGGGGGGGGGAAAACTGTTTTTT.

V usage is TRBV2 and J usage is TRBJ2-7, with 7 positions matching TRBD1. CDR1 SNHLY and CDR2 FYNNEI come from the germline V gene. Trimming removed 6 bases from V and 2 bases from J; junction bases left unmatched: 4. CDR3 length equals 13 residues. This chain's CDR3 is CASSRDRAYEQYF. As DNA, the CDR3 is TGTGCCAGCAGCCGGGACAGAGCCTACGAGCAGTACTTC. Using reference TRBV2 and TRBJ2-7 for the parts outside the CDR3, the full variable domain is EPEVTQTPSHQVTQMGQEVILRCVPISNHLYFYWYRQILGQKVEFLVSFYNNEISEKSEIFDDQFSVERPDGSNFTLKIRSTKLEDSAMYFCASSRDRAYEQYFGPGTRLTVT.

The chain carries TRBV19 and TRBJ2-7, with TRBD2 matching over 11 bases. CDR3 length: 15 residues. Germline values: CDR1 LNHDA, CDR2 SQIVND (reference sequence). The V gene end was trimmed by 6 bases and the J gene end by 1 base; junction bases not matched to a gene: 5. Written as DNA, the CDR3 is TGTGCCAGTAGAGGTAGCGGGAGGGGTTCCTACGAGCAGTACTTC. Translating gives CASRGSGRGSYEQYF.

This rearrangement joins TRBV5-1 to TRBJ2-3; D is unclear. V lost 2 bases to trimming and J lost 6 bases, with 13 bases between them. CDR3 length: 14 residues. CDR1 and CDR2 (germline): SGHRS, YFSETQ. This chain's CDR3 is CASSLGSRPDTQYF. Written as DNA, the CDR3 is TGCGCCAGCAGCTTAGGCTCGCGCCCGGATACGCAGTATTTT.

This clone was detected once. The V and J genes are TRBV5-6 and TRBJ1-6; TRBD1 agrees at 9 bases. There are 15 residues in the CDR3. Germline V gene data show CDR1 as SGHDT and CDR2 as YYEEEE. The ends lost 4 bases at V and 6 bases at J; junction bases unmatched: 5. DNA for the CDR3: TGTGCCAGCAGCGTGGACAGGGGAGGTAATTCACCCCTCCACTTT. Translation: CASSVDRGGNSPLHF.

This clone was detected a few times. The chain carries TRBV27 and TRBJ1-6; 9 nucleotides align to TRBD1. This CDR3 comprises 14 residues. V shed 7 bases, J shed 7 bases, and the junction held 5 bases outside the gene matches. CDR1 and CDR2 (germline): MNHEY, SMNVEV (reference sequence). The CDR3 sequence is CASTRQGGNSPLHF. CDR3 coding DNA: TGTGCCAGCACCAGACAGGGGGGAAATTCACCCCTCCACTTT.